The subject of this entry is one T cell receptor beta chain. The antigen is not known. The V gene's germline CDR1 is SNHLY and CDR2 FYNNEI. V gave up 7 bases and J gave up 5 bases, with 15 bases separating them. CDR3 length equals 14 residues. The data are from a study of cytomegalovirus exposure and HLA in healthy donors. Whole-study findings and limits: Certain indistinguishable V segments, among them TRBV6-2 and TRBV6-3, were excluded.

PCR was performed using 60 Vbeta and 13 Jbeta primers. Assay used: immunoSEQ multiplex PCR; TCRdb lists only in-frame clones, some missing. The data contain 90,000 or so clones, 82% of them singletons. The genes are TRBV2 and TRBJ2-1; weak D call: TRBD2 (6 bases). This receptor was taken from a man aged 45-65 years in good health and CMV-seronegative. The sample consisted of PBMCs. The CDR3 reads CASTSSVPHNEQFF. The CDR3 nucleotides read TGTGCCAGCACCTCTAGCGTACCCCACAATGAGCAGTTCTTC.